Shown below are 29 T cell receptor beta chains from a single sample sequenced in a study of T cell repertoires in cytomegalovirus infection. TCRdb recomputed calls from the reads with MiXCR, one row per CDR3 protein. The table includes roughly 640,000 distinct CDR3 sequences, 20% to 30% detected once. The sample comprised CD8+ T cells from PBMCs. All receptors come from a human donor in good health (CMV status not recorded). Some clones in this sample may be carry-over from other donors' samples.

Only a few counts were recorded for this clonotype. V usage is TRBV28 and J usage is TRBJ1-2; D is unresolved. The CDR3 length is 16 residues. Looked up from germline, CDR1 is MDHEN and CDR2 is SYDVKM. Deletions cut 2 bases from V and 1 base from J, with 14 bases between. This chain's CDR3 is CASSLLATGGNYGYTF. In DNA, the CDR3 is TGTGCCAGCAGTTTACTAGCCACGGGAGGTAACTATGGCTACACCTTC.

This chain links TRBV20-1 with TRBJ1-3; TRBD1 aligns across 8 bases. In germline, CDR1 is DFQATT, CDR2 SNEGSKA (reference sequence). J was trimmed by 7 bases and V by 1 base; bases with no gene match: 12. CDR3 length: 16 residues. CDR3 region: CSARAVGRGQGNTIYF. The CDR3 DNA reads as TGCAGTGCTAGAGCCGTGGGCAGGGGGCAAGGGAACACCATATATTTT.

In its sample, this clonotype was seen once. The chain employs TRBV2 and TRBJ2-7; D call uncertain. The V end was cut by 9 bases, the J end by 1 base, with 19 bases between. Germline V gene sequence: CDR1 SNHLY, CDR2 FYNNEI. There are 15 residues in the CDR3. This CDR3 reads CASIIRWEGSYEQYV. In nucleotides, the CDR3 is TGTGCCAGTATCATCCGGTGGGAAGGTTCCTACGAGCAGTACGTC.

This clonotype was counted ten times or more. The J gene is TRBJ1-1, the V gene TRBV7-2; TRBD1 might be the D (5 bases). This CDR3 contains 16 residues. Trimming cost V 3 bases and J 8 bases, with 22 bases left between them. Per the germline V gene, CDR1 is SGHTA and CDR2 is FQGNSA. The CDR3 region has the DNA TGTGCCAGCAGCTTCCCTAGAGAGGGTCCTGGGGGGGAAGCTTTCTTT. It encodes CASSFPREGPGGEAFF.

This chain joins TRBV29-1 and TRBJ1-2; 7 bases are a match to TRBD1. The trim removed 5 bases at V and 5 bases at J, leaving 8 bases unmatched. The CDR3 loop spans 13 amino acids. Germline CDR1 and CDR2: SQVTM and ANQGSEA. The CDR3 DNA sequence: TGCAGCGTTTTTTTAGGGACAGTTTATGGCTACACCTTC. It codes for CSVFLGTVYGYTF.

Of note for this clonotype: Mismatch with germline at one junction end may stem from a read error. The genes are TRBV12-5 and TRBJ2-3; D is undetermined. The CDR3 runs 12 residues. Germline V gene data show CDR1 as LGHNT and CDR2 as FRNRAP. The CDR3 sequence: CVSGFNTDTQYF. CDR3 nucleotide sequence: TGTGTTAGTGGCTTCAACACAGATACGCAGTATTTT.

The chain joins TRBV10-2 to TRBJ2-3, with D perhaps assigned TRBD1 or TRBD2 (7 bases each). Deletions cut 10 bases from V and 4 bases from J, with 21 bases between. The CDR3 runs to 15 residues. The germline V gene has CDR1 WSHSY and CDR2 SAAADI. The CDR3 here is CATRGGGGIADTQYF. The CDR3 DNA is TGCGCCACCAGGGGGGGGGGGGGCATTGCAGATACGCAGTATTTT.

This clonotype was seen a few times. J is TRBJ1-2 and V is TRBV29-1, with TRBD1 matching 8 bases. Germline V gene data show CDR1 as SQVTM and CDR2 as ANQGSEA. There are 13 residues in the CDR3. V lost 2 bases and J lost 8; bases outside the gene matches: 7. The CDR3, as DNA: TGCAGCGTTGAACGACAGGGGAAAACGGGCTACACCTTC. Its protein product is CSVERQGKTGYTF.

On this clonotype: A far larger clone is only one base removed, so a read error is likely. The chain employs TRBV12-3 or TRBV12-4 and TRBJ1-2; D uncertain. Trimming cost V 5 bases and J 2 bases, with 9 bases left between them. The CDR3 consists of 13 residues. The CDR3 nucleotides are TGTGCCAGCAGTCCCGAACAGAACTATGGCTACACCTTC. Protein: CASSPEQNYGYTF.

In this sample, this clonotype turned up a few times. V and J are TRBV12-5 and TRBJ2-1, with 12 bases matching TRBD2. The V gene's germline CDR1 is LGHNT and CDR2 FRNRAP. V lost 1 base, J lost 3 bases, and 4 bases stayed unmatched. The CDR3 loop spans 17 amino acids. The CDR3, as DNA: TGTGCTAGTGGTTTGGCCCCGACTAGCGGGGGCTACAATGAGCAGTTCTTC. Protein: CASGLAPTSGGYNEQFF.

This clonotype has a count of ten or more. The chain uses TRBV7-9 and TRBJ2-1; D gene uncertain. The CDR3 covers 13 residues. V shed 1 base and J shed 7 bases, with 8 bases lying between them. In germline, CDR1 is SEHNR, CDR2 FQNEAQ (reference sequence). The DNA for the CDR3 is TGTGCCAGCAGCTTAGACCGGCATAATGAGCAGTTCTTC. This encodes CASSLDRHNEQFF.

The chain links TRBV28 to TRBJ2-5; 7 nucleotides agree with TRBD2. V was clipped by 2 bases and J by 4 bases; unmatched bases: 7. Germline CDR1 is MDHEN and CDR2 is SYDVKM. This CDR3 spans 15 amino acids. The CDR3 region is CASSLGEGHRETQYF. CDR3 nucleotide sequence: TGTGCCAGCAGTTTAGGGGAGGGCCACCGAGAGACCCAGTACTTC.

This clonotype appeared many times. DNA for the CDR3: TGTGCCAGCAGCTTACAGTGGCAGACCTGCTACGAGCAGTACGTC. Its protein product is CASSLQWQTCYEQYV. V and J are TRBV7-2 and TRBJ2-7; no firm D call. The CDR3 is 15 residues long. V was shortened by 2 bases and J by 3 bases, with 14 bases between the two germline ends. The germline V gene encodes CDR1 SGHTA and CDR2 FQGNSA.

The V call is TRBV10-3, the J call TRBJ2-3; D is ambiguous. The V gene's germline CDR1 is ENHRY and CDR2 SYGVKD. Trimming took off 0 bases at V and 3 bases at J, with 1 base between the two ends. CDR3 length: 12 amino acids. The CDR3 DNA reads TGTGCCATCAGTGAGTCGACAGATACGCAGTATTTT. Translation: CAISESTDTQYF.

This clonotype was counted only a few times. The V call is TRBV6-5, the J call TRBJ2-1; 7 bases map to TRBD1. The CDR3 is 12 amino acids. V lost 2 bases and J lost 10; bases outside the gene matches: 2. Germline assignment: CDR1 MNHEY and CDR2 SVGAGI. CDR3 in DNA: TGTGCCAGCAGTTACGGACAGGACGAGCAGTTCTTC. Protein: CASSYGQDEQFF.

This clonotype turned up a few times. The genes are TRBV12-5 and TRBJ2-5; no definite D call. The V end lost 7 bases, the J end lost 3 bases, and 12 bases lay between the germline ends. Germline lookup yields CDR1 LGHNT and CDR2 FRNRAP. The CDR3 has 13 residues. CDR3 protein: CASALGNKETQYF. Here the CDR3 DNA reads TGTGCTAGTGCCCTGGGGAATAAAGAGACCCAGTACTTC.

V usage is TRBV18 and J usage is TRBJ2-3; 8 bases are shared with TRBD2. Germline CDR1 reads KGHSH; CDR2 reads LQKENI. V was clipped by 0 bases and J by 2 bases; unmatched bases: 7. This CDR3 has 17 amino acids. This CDR3 is CASSPPGVAGTTDTQYF. The CDR3 region has the DNA TGTGCCAGCTCACCACCCGGAGTAGCGGGGACCACAGATACGCAGTATTTT.

The chain has TRBV13 and TRBJ2-1; 8 bases are a match to TRBD1. V shed 5 bases and J 10 bases; nucleotides not matched to a gene: 13. The CDR3 runs 15 residues. Germline V gene sequence: CDR1 PRHDT, CDR2 FYEKMQ (reference sequence). The DNA of the CDR3 is TGTGCCAGCAGCCTACCTCGGGCAGGGGGCAGGGAGCAGTTCTTC. Translating it yields CASSLPRAGGREQFF. The full variable domain, with the rest looked up from reference TRBV13 and TRBJ2-1, is AAGVIQSPRHLIKEKRETATLKCYPIPRHDTVYWYQQGPGQDPQFLISFYEKMQSDKGSIPDRFSAQQFSDYHSELNMSSLELGDSALYFCASSLPRAGGREQFFGPGTRLTVL.

Note on this clonotype: Possible read error: a much larger clone is one base away. The rearrangement uses TRBV28 and TRBJ2-2; no clear D. The germline CDR1 and CDR2 sequences are MDHEN and SYDVKM. This CDR3 region has 16 residues. For the CDR3, the DNA is TGTGCCAGCAGTCCCCTGTTAGAGTGGAACATCGGGGAGCTGTTTTTT. This translates into CASSPLLEWNIGELFF.

The chain's CDR3 is CASSLSYGDQPQHF. The CDR3 nucleotides read TGTGCCAGCAGTTTGAGTTATGGGGATCAGCCCCAGCATTTT. The chain carries TRBV27 and TRBJ1-5, with D unresolved. Germline V lookup: CDR1 MNHEY, CDR2 SMNVEV (reference sequence). There are 14 residues in the CDR3. V lost 3 bases to trimming and J lost 5 bases, with 11 bases between them.

This clonotype was recorded at least ten times. This chain connects TRBV28 to TRBJ2-5; D gene uncertain. The CDR3 is made up of 13 amino acids. The germline V gene encodes CDR1 MDHEN and CDR2 SYDVKM. The V end lost 2 bases, the J end lost 4 bases, and 8 bases lay between the germline ends. The CDR3 DNA reads as TGTGCCAGCAGTTTACCCCCCGGAGAGACCCAGTACTTC. Translated, it gives CASSLPPGETQYF.

The chain couples TRBV29-1 to TRBJ1-6; TRBD1 is a possible D gene (6 bases). Germline CDR1 and CDR2: SQVTM and ANQGSEA. The ends were cut back, 2 bases at V and 4 bases at J, with 18 bases in the middle. This CDR3 has 17 amino acids. This chain's CDR3 is CSVERSGAGLYNSPLHF. CDR3 bases: TGCAGCGTTGAAAGGTCGGGGGCAGGGCTGTATAATTCACCCCTCCACTTT.

The chain joins TRBV20-1 to TRBJ2-4, with 7 bases fitting TRBD2. The CDR3 length is 15 residues. The V segment lost 0 bases and the J segment 6 bases; nucleotides outside the gene matches: 8. Germline CDR1 reads DFQATT; CDR2 reads SNEGSKA (reference sequence). The CDR3 reads CSARDPGRDLNIQYF. CDR3 DNA sequence: TGCAGTGCTAGAGATCCAGGGAGGGATTTAAACATTCAGTACTTC.

This clonotype was detected a few times. The V and J genes are TRBV7-8 and TRBJ2-5, with 8 positions matching TRBD2. The J segment lost 5 bases and the V segment lost 5 bases, leaving 13 bases of the junction unmatched. The CDR3 is made up of 16 amino acids. CDR1 is SGHVS, CDR2 FQNEAQ, per germline. This chain's CDR3 is CASSPRTSLTHETQYF. In DNA, the CDR3 is TGTGCCAGCAGCCCCCGGACTAGCTTGACACACGAGACCCAGTACTTC.

This clonotype was observed a handful of times. The CDR3 spells CASSQAFGRGSYNEQFF. CDR3 DNA: TGCGCCAGCAGCCAAGCATTTGGGAGGGGGAGCTACAATGAGCAGTTCTTC. The V gene is TRBV4-3, the J gene TRBJ2-1; D perhaps matches TRBD2 (7 bases). CDR1 and CDR2 from the germline V gene are LGHNA and YSLEER. V was trimmed by 1 base and J by 3 bases, leaving 16 bases between them. This CDR3 has 17 residues.

This clonotype was observed many times. The chain recombines TRBV7-6 with TRBJ2-1; TRBD2 matches at 8 bases. This CDR3 is built from 16 residues. With V trimmed by 1 base and J by 7 bases, 9 bases remained unmatched. From germline, CDR1 is SGHVS and CDR2 FNYEAQ. The CDR3 region is CASSLGAGTSGNEQFF. The CDR3 DNA sequence: TGTGCCAGCAGCTTAGGGGCCGGGACTAGTGGGAATGAGCAGTTCTTC.

This clonotype occurred a few times. The CDR3 protein is CASSLRARSYNEQFF. For the CDR3, the DNA is TGTGCCAGCAGTCTGCGGGCCCGCTCCTACAATGAGCAGTTCTTC. V gene TRBV28 combines with J gene TRBJ2-1; D possibly corresponds to TRBD2 (5 bases). The V gene lost 5 bases and the J gene lost 0 bases, with 11 bases spanning the gap. The V gene's germline CDR1 is MDHEN and CDR2 SYDVKM. The length of the CDR3 is 15 residues. Full variable domain (missing parts from reference TRBV28 and TRBJ2-1): DVKVTQSSRYLVKRTGEKVFLECVQDMDHENMFWYRQDPGLGLRLIYFSYDVKMKEKGDIPEGYSVSREKKERFSLILESASTNQTSMYLCASSLRARSYNEQFFGPGTRLTVL.

The rearrangement uses TRBV29-1 and TRBJ1-2; D may be TRBD1 (5 bases). Germline loops: CDR1 SQVTM, CDR2 ANQGSEA. The CDR3 consists of 13 residues. V lost 7 bases, J lost 0 bases, and 12 bases lay in between. CDR3 nucleotides: TGCAGCGCAACCGGGACCACTAACTATGGCTACACCTTC. The encoded protein is CSATGTTNYGYTF.

This clonotype was detected only once. A much more abundant neighbour one base away suggests this may be a read error. The chain is built from TRBV7-4 and TRBJ2-1; D uncertain. This CDR3 is built from 15 residues. Trimming cost V 4 bases and J 1 base, with 11 bases left between them. CDR1 SGHVT and CDR2 SQSDAQ come from the germline V gene. The CDR3 DNA reads TGTGCCAGCAGCTACTCCGAGACATCCTACAATGAGCAGTTCTTC. It specifies CASSYSETSYNEQFF.